A selection of T cell receptor beta chains follows, all from one sample in a study of shared clonotypes between healthy human individuals. Some clones are missing from TCRdb's copy, which holds only in-frame ones; the method was immunoSEQ multiplex PCR. The sample has almost 700,000 clones; under 95% are singletons. Sample: naive CD8+ T cells sorted from blood. The receptors originated from a man aged 25 to 45 in good health. The CDR3 runs from the conserved cysteine through the conserved F or W. Fields, in order: J gene, D gene, V gene, clone size, CDR3 protein. A D gene is named only where the DNA matches it firmly. Rows may omit the clone size; those that give it use once, few, many or a size class.

TRBJ2-2 | - | TRBV5-1 | - | CASSFAGQNTGELFF
TRBJ2-5 | - | TRBV29-1 | - | CSTSWRGAAGRETQYF
TRBJ2-3 | TRBD2 | TRBV4-1 | - | CASSPQVTSAPSTDTQYF
TRBJ2-3 | - | TRBV11-2 | - | CASSLSGADTQYF
TRBJ2-5 | TRBD1 | TRBV9 | - | CASSETTGTVIGETQYF
TRBJ2-7 | - | TRBV19 | - | CASSGDTHEQYF
TRBJ2-3 | - | TRBV27 | - | CASSFVSGGGTDTQYF
TRBJ2-2 | TRBD1 | TRBV5-5 | - | CASSPGQMTGELFF
TRBJ2-7 | TRBD2 | TRBV2 | - | CASRRTSGSYEQYF
TRBJ2-7 | - | TRBV19 | - | CASSITGSSYEQYF
TRBJ2-5 | - | TRBV19 | - | CASSIQGYETQYF
TRBJ2-1 | TRBD2 | TRBV5-1 | once | CASSLRLAGAVGNEQFF
TRBJ1-3 | TRBD1 | TRBV9 | - | CASSVGTGGPGNTIYF
TRBJ2-5 | - | TRBV27 | - | CASKPGRYQETQYF
TRBJ1-2 | TRBD1 | TRBV6-5 | few | CASRDREYGYTF
TRBJ2-5 | - | TRBV7-9 | few | CASSLSWSETQYF
TRBJ2-7 | - | TRBV5-5 | - | CASNPGHIFYEQYF
TRBJ1-5 | - | TRBV5-5 | once | CASSLLADGDQPQHF
TRBJ2-1 | - | TRBV27 | once | CASSHGGSYNEQFF
TRBJ2-2 | - | TRBV7-2 | - | CASSLPADTGELFF
TRBJ2-7 | TRBD1 | TRBV29-1 | - | CSFMPGQGTYEQYF
TRBJ2-1 | TRBD2 | TRBV11-2 | - | CASSLLAGHNEQFF
TRBJ2-2 | TRBD1 | TRBV4-1 | - | CASSQIQGDTGELFF
TRBJ2-5 | - | TRBV9 | - | CASGAPQYF
TRBJ1-2 | - | TRBV15 | - | CATSRDEARARGYTF
TRBJ2-2 | - | TRBV6-5 | - | CASSYGPGTGELFF
TRBJ2-7 | TRBD2 | TRBV27 | - | CASSLAGESYEQYF
TRBJ2-7 | - | TRBV28 | - | CASSLSMGEQYF
TRBJ1-4 | - | TRBV27 | - | CASSLPGGEKLFF
TRBJ2-5 | - | TRBV28 | - | CASTPSLWEPEETQYF
TRBJ2-7 | - | TRBV11-2 | - | CASSLAIPGYEQYF
TRBJ2-1 | TRBD2 | TRBV27 | few | CASSFVGTTYNEQFF
TRBJ1-2 | - | TRBV5-1 | - | CASSLASRDTSYGYTF
TRBJ2-1 | TRBD1 | TRBV6-5 | - | CASSYWQGDEQFF
TRBJ2-7 | TRBD1 | TRBV19 | - | CASSLTGTGVNEQYF
TRBJ2-5 | TRBD2 | TRBV6-5 | - | CASSYGSGSSETQYF
TRBJ2-1 | - | TRBV11-2 | - | CASSLDTGSPRAYNEQFF
TRBJ2-3 | - | TRBV2 | - | CASSDERTLSTDTQYF
TRBJ2-1 | TRBD1 | TRBV23-1 | - | CASSHRTGRMDEQFF
TRBJ2-5 | - | TRBV7-8 | - | CASSLAVVMGGQETQYF